This TCR beta chain stems from a study of molecular identifiers for immune sequencing clone quantification. Sorting isolated naive CD8 T cells as CD8+CD4-CCR7+CD45RA+ events. Methods described previously, with TCR primers listed, were used for bulk TCR libraries. TCRdb called the PCR reads again in MiXCR, with one record for every CDR3 protein. The sample carries roughly 100,000 distinct CDR3 sequences, 30% to 45% recorded once. Germline CDR1 is SGHVS and CDR2 is FQNEAQ. This CDR3 comprises 12 residues. Trimming removed 10 bases from V and 4 bases from J; junction bases left unmatched: 7. The source is a human donor in good health. Some libraries in this study had Jurkat cell RNA spiked in. The sequencing sample was made of naive CD8+ T cells from blood, with Jurkat cell RNA spiked in. The subset: FACS-sorted CD8+CD4-CCR7+CD45RA+ naive T cells. The V and J genes are TRBV7-8 and TRBJ2-7, with 7 bases aligning to TRBD1. CDR3 DNA: TGTGCCACCGGGGACAGCAGTTACGAGCAGTACTTC. The encoded protein is CATGDSSYEQYF. The variable domain in full, with the rest retrieved from reference TRBV7-8 and TRBJ2-7, is GAGVSQSPRYKVAKRGQDVALRCDPISGHVSLFWYQQALGQGPEFLTYFQNEAQLDKSGLPSDRFFAERPEGSVSTLKIQRTQQEDSAVYLCATGDSSYEQYFGPGTRLTVT.